A selection of T cell receptor beta chains follows, all from one sample in a study of shared T cell receptors in the human thymus. The table came from immunoSEQ multiplex PCR; TCRdb's copy has only in-frame clones and leaves some out. This sample has roughly 500,000 clones; approximately 78% occur once, and the top ten carry 0.013%. These data also formed part of another study, on human thymus T cells.

Material for sequencing was thymocytes. All receptors come from a boy under two years old with a congenital heart defect. Both conserved end residues are part of each CDR3. Each record gives: V gene, clone size, D gene, J gene, CDR3 DNA, CDR3 protein. A D gene is named only where the DNA matches it firmly. The size entry is marked missing in some rows and otherwise reads once, few, many or a size class.

v_gene: TRBV4-3
abundance: -
d_gene: -
j_gene: TRBJ2-1
CDR3nt: TGCGCCAGCAGCCCAGGGGGGGAACGGGAGGGCCCTGGTGAGCAGTTCTTC
CDR3aa: CASSPGGEREGPGEQFF

v_gene: TRBV11-3
abundance: few
d_gene: TRBD2
j_gene: TRBJ2-3
CDR3nt: TGTGCCAGCAGCCCCCCGGGGGGGGGCACAGATACGCAGTATTTT
CDR3aa: CASSPPGGGTDTQYF

v_gene: TRBV4-1
abundance: few
d_gene: TRBD2
j_gene: TRBJ2-1
CDR3nt: TGCGCCAGCAGCCTGCCTAGCGCCGCGGGGGATGAGCAGTTCTTC
CDR3aa: CASSLPSAAGDEQFF

v_gene: TRBV28
abundance: -
d_gene: TRBD1
j_gene: TRBJ2-7
CDR3nt: TGTGCCAGCAGTCCCCGAGGGACAGGGGCCTACGAGCAGTACTTC
CDR3aa: CASSPRGTGAYEQYF

v_gene: TRBV25-1
abundance: -
d_gene: -
j_gene: TRBJ1-1
CDR3nt: TGTGCCAGCAGTGATCCCTGGCCCTACACTGAAGCTTTCTTT
CDR3aa: CASSDPWPYTEAFF

v_gene: TRBV11-2
abundance: -
d_gene: TRBD2
j_gene: TRBJ2-7
CDR3nt: TGTGCCAGCAGCTTAAAGGTCTCGGGAGGGAGCGAGCAGTACTTC
CDR3aa: CASSLKVSGGSEQYF

v_gene: TRBV4-3
abundance: -
d_gene: -
j_gene: TRBJ2-2
CDR3nt: TGCGCCAGCAGCCCCTTGATGACAACGGACACCGGGGAGCTGTTTTTT
CDR3aa: CASSPLMTTDTGELFF

v_gene: TRBV27
abundance: -
d_gene: TRBD2
j_gene: TRBJ2-7
CDR3nt: TGTGCCAGCAGTTTATCGGCCCCGACTAGCGGAGCCTACGAGCAGTACTTC
CDR3aa: CASSLSAPTSGAYEQYF

v_gene: TRBV29-1
abundance: few
d_gene: TRBD1
j_gene: TRBJ2-5
CDR3nt: TGCAGCGTTGAAATAGGGTTTTGGGACAGGGCTTCGGAGACCCAGTACTTC
CDR3aa: CSVEIGFWDRASETQYF

v_gene: TRBV9
abundance: -
d_gene: TRBD1
j_gene: TRBJ2-7
CDR3nt: TGTGCCAGCAGCGTAGGGACAGGTAACTACGAGCAGTACTTC
CDR3aa: CASSVGTGNYEQYF

v_gene: TRBV6-6
abundance: few
d_gene: -
j_gene: TRBJ2-1
CDR3nt: TGTGCCAGCAGCCGTGGGGCAGGGAAAGGTGAGCAGTTCTTC
CDR3aa: CASSRGAGKGEQFF

v_gene: TRBV25-1
abundance: -
d_gene: TRBD2
j_gene: TRBJ2-7
CDR3nt: TGTGCCAGCAGTGAATCCCCCTATAGCGGGAGGAATGCTTACGAGCAGTACTTC
CDR3aa: CASSESPYSGRNAYEQYF

v_gene: TRBV27
abundance: -
d_gene: TRBD2
j_gene: TRBJ2-3
CDR3nt: TGTGCCAGCAGTGCCCCAGGGAGGGGCCGCGGGGATACGCAGTATTTT
CDR3aa: CASSAPGRGRGDTQYF

v_gene: TRBV27
abundance: -
d_gene: -
j_gene: TRBJ2-1
CDR3nt: TGTGCCAGCAGTTTGTGTGGGGGGGCCTCCTACAATGAGCAGTTCTTC
CDR3aa: CASSLCGGASYNEQFF

v_gene: TRBV11-2
abundance: -
d_gene: -
j_gene: TRBJ1-2
CDR3nt: TGTGCCAGCAGCTTAGAGGCGAGTAGGACACCAAACTATGGCTACACCTTC
CDR3aa: CASSLEASRTPNYGYTF

v_gene: TRBV7-8
abundance: -
d_gene: -
j_gene: TRBJ1-1
CDR3nt: TGTGCCAGCAGCTTGGGGGGGAGGAGGACTGAAGCTTTCTTT
CDR3aa: CASSLGGRRTEAFF

v_gene: TRBV4-2
abundance: -
d_gene: -
j_gene: TRBJ2-7
CDR3nt: TGTGCCAGCAGCCAAGATCCAGGCCTCTCCTACGAGCAGTACTTC
CDR3aa: CASSQDPGLSYEQYF

v_gene: TRBV7-2
abundance: -
d_gene: TRBD1
j_gene: TRBJ2-4
CDR3nt: TGTGCCAGCAGCTCGCCGGGACAGGGGAGGTTTGCCAAAAACATTCAGTACTTC
CDR3aa: CASSSPGQGRFAKNIQYF

v_gene: TRBV10-3
abundance: -
d_gene: TRBD2
j_gene: TRBJ2-5
CDR3nt: TGTGCCATCAGTGACCATAGCGGGAGTAAGACCCAGTACTTC
CDR3aa: CAISDHSGSKTQYF

v_gene: TRBV10-1
abundance: once
d_gene: TRBD1
j_gene: TRBJ1-1
CDR3nt: TGCGCCAGCAGGGGGACAGGGTGGGTCACTGAAGCTTTCTTT
CDR3aa: CASRGTGWVTEAFF

v_gene: TRBV7-8
abundance: few
d_gene: TRBD2
j_gene: TRBJ2-5
CDR3nt: TGTGCCAGCAGCCCACGACTAGCGGGAGGGGGGAACGAGACCCAGTACTTC
CDR3aa: CASSPRLAGGGNETQYF

v_gene: TRBV18
abundance: -
d_gene: -
j_gene: TRBJ2-7
CDR3nt: TGTGCCAGCTCACCATCCCTCCGGGACTCGACGAGAGGCGAGCAGTACTTC
CDR3aa: CASSPSLRDSTRGEQYF

v_gene: TRBV5-1
abundance: -
d_gene: TRBD1
j_gene: TRBJ1-5
CDR3nt: TGCGCCAGCAGCCCCGGCCCCAGGGGGATCAATCAGCCCCAGCATTTT
CDR3aa: CASSPGPRGINQPQHF

v_gene: TRBV5-8
abundance: -
d_gene: TRBD2
j_gene: TRBJ2-2
CDR3nt: TGTGCCAGCAGCCCCCGGGAGCGGGAGGGCACCGGGGAGCTGTTTTTT
CDR3aa: CASSPREREGTGELFF

v_gene: TRBV30
abundance: -
d_gene: -
j_gene: TRBJ1-4
CDR3nt: TGTGCCTGGAGTCCAGGGCGTCGGGATGAAAAACTGTTTTTT
CDR3aa: CAWSPGRRDEKLFF

v_gene: TRBV19
abundance: few
d_gene: -
j_gene: TRBJ1-1
CDR3nt: TGTGCCAGTAGTAGCGGCACTGAAGCTTTCTTT
CDR3aa: CASSSGTEAFF